This T cell receptor beta chain was identified in a study of control samples from healthy donors and cancer patients. Method: immunoSEQ multiplex PCR; TCRdb's copy keeps in-frame clones and lacks some. The sample has 100,000 to 130,000 clones, 82% seen once. Trimming took off 3 bases at V and 8 bases at J, with 8 bases between the two ends. The CDR3 is made up of 12 amino acids. CDR1 and CDR2 from the germline V gene are SNHLY and FYNNEI. This clone was counted only a few times. The chain links TRBV2 to TRBJ2-1, with D possibly being TRBD1 (5 bases). What was sequenced was blood. The sequence derives from a man aged 18 to 35 in good health. Here the CDR3 DNA reads TGTGCCAGCAGTGATAAGGGGTATGAGCAGTTCTTC. Translated, it gives CASSDKGYEQFF.